This record concerns one TCR beta chain sequence. This sample was included in a study of blood T cell repertoires in COVID-19. Across the whole study: In each case, the material was cDNA or gDNA derived from T cells, B-cell-depleted T cells, or PBMCs.

Generated by immunoSEQ multiplex PCR, the TCRdb table keeps only in-frame clones and is missing some. Counted here are 200,000 to 250,000 clones, approximately 88% occurring once; the ten biggest clones make up roughly 6.5%. This clonotype originated in a man aged 55 to 70 who had recovered from COVID-19. The sample comprised peripheral blood.

The CDR3 spells CSVRLAEETQYF. DNA of the CDR3: TGCAGCGTCAGACTAGCCGAGGAGACCCAGTACTTC. The V and J genes are TRBV29-1 and TRBJ2-5, with 7 bases fitting TRBD2. CDR1 SQVTM and CDR2 ANQGSEA come from the germline V gene. V lost 6 bases, J lost 5 bases, and 6 bases stayed unmatched. The CDR3 has 12 amino acids.